This T cell receptor (beta chain) was sequenced during a study of blood T cell repertoires in COVID-19. Germline V gives CDR1 MNHNS, CDR2 SASEGT. The CDR3 is 15 residues long. Deletions cut 2 bases from V and 13 bases from J, with 18 bases between. Authors' data handling: Amplification with reference gene primers provided the estimates of nucleated cell counts. Some clones are missing from TCRdb's copy, which holds only in-frame ones; the method was immunoSEQ multiplex PCR. The DNA was the basis for D and trimming; V, J and clone size are from that table. The data show around 300,000 clones, with around nine tenths seen just once and roughly 1.8% held by the top ten.

The TCR was taken from a woman in her sixties or seventies who had recovered from COVID-19. The chain employs TRBV6-1 and TRBJ1-6; D may be TRBD1 (6 bases). The specimen sequenced was PBMCs or T cells enriched from blood (not recorded which). The CDR3 DNA reads as TGTGCCAGCAGTGAAAGGGGGACCGAAGGCCACCCCCTCCACTTT. Protein product: CASSERGTEGHPLHF.